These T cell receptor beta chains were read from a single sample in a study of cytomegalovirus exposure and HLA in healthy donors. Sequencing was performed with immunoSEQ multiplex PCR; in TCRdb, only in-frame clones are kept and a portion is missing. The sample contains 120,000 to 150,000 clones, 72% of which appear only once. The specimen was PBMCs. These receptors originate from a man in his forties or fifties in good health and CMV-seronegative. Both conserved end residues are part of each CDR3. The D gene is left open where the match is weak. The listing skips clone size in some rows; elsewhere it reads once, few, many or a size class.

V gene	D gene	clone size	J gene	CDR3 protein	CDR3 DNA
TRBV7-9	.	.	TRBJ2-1	CASTPGSYNEQFF	TGTGCCAGCACCCCAGGTAGCTACAATGAGCAGTTCTTC
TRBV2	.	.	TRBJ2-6	CASSEALGGRGANVLTF	TGTGCCAGCAGTGAAGCGCTTGGGGGGAGGGGGGCCAACGTCCTGACTTTC
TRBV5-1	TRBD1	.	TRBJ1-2	CASSTGQGYGYTF	TGCGCCAGCAGCACGGGACAGGGCTATGGCTACACCTTC
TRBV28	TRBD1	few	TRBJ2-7	CASKTGGIMDEQYF	TGTGCCAGTAAAACAGGGGGCATCATGGACGAGCAGTACTTC
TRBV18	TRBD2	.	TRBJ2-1	CASALLLADNEQFF	TGTGCCAGTGCTTTGTTACTAGCGGACAATGAGCAGTTCTTC
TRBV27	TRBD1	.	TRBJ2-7	CASRRSNPGQGELALFYEQYF	TGTGCCAGCAGGAGATCCAATCCGGGACAGGGCGAACTAGCCCTCTTTTACGAGCAGTACTTC
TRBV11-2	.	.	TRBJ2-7	CASSWRELGYEQYF	TGTGCCAGCAGCTGGAGGGAATTAGGATACGAGCAGTACTTC
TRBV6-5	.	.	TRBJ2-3	CASSYSPGSTDTQYF	TGTGCCAGCAGTTACTCGCCGGGGAGCACAGATACGCAGTATTTT
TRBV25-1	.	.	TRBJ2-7	CASKNSYEQYF	TGTGCCAGCAAAAACAGCTACGAGCAGTACTTC
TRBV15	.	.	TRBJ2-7	CATSLRGIWGSAYEQYF	TGTGCCACCAGCTTACGAGGGATTTGGGGATCTGCCTACGAGCAGTACTTC
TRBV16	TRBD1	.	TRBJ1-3	CASSQRAGGSGNTIYF	TGTGCCAGCAGCCAACGCGCAGGGGGCTCTGGAAACACCATATATTTT
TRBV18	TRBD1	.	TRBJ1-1	CASSLLSDRGMTEAFF	TGTGCCAGCTCGCTACTATCGGACAGGGGTATGACTGAAGCTTTCTTT
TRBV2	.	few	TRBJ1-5	CASSGQFNQPQHF	TGTGCCAGCTCCGGACAGTTCAATCAGCCCCAGCATTTT
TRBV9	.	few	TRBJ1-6	CASSVGSSYNSPLHF	TGTGCCAGCAGCGTGGGCAGCTCCTATAATTCACCCCTCCACTTT
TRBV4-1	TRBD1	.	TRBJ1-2	CASSLGTVNLANYGYTF	TGCGCCAGCAGCCTCGGGACAGTAAATTTAGCTAACTATGGCTACACCTTC
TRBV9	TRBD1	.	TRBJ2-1	CASSAILGGDRGGYNEQFF	TGTGCCAGCAGCGCTATTCTGGGGGGGGACAGGGGTGGGTACAATGAGCAGTTCTTC
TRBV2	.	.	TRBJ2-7	CASSEGRMEQYF	TGTGCCAGCAGTGAGGGGCGAATGGAGCAGTACTTC
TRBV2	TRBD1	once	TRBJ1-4	CASSNRGKNEKLFF	TGTGCCAGCTCCAACAGGGGAAAGAATGAAAAACTGTTTTTT
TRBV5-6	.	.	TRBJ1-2	CASSWGETVGGYTF	TGTGCCAGCAGCTGGGGTGAGACAGTGGGCGGCTACACCTTC
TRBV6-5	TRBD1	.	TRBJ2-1	CASRRDRDYGEQFF	TGTGCCAGCAGGAGGGACAGGGATTATGGTGAGCAGTTCTTC
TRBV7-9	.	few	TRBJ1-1	CASALHGKNTEAFF	TGTGCCAGCGCACTACACGGGAAGAACACTGAAGCTTTCTTT
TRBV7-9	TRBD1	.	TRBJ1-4	CASSLGGRGARGANEKLFF	TGTGCCAGCAGCTTGGGGGGCAGGGGGGCCCGTGGGGCTAATGAAAAACTGTTTTTT
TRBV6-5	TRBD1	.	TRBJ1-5	CASSRQGMSQPQHF	TGTGCCAGCAGTCGACAGGGGATGAGTCAGCCCCAGCATTTT
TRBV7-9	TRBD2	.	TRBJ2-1	CASSLGAGTIYNEQFF	TGTGCCAGCAGCTTAGGAGCGGGAACAATCTACAATGAGCAGTTCTTC
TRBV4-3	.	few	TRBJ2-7	CASSPTGLTEQYF	TGCGCCAGCAGCCCCACCGGGTTGACCGAGCAGTACTTC
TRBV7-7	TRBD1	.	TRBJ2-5	CASSLDRGQGETQYF	TGTGCCAGCAGCCTCGACAGGGGGCAGGGAGAGACCCAGTACTTC
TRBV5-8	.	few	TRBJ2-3	CASSFSLTDTQYF	TGTGCCAGCAGCTTCTCACTAACAGATACGCAGTATTTT
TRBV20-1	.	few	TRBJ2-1	CSARESHEQFF	TGCAGTGCTAGAGAAAGCCATGAGCAGTTCTTC
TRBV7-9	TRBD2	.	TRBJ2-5	CASSPGLAEETQYF	TGTGCCAGCAGCCCGGGACTAGCAGAAGAGACCCAGTACTTC
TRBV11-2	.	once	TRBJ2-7	CASSLGAGTFYEQYF	TGTGCCAGCAGCTTAGGGGCCGGGACTTTCTACGAGCAGTACTTC
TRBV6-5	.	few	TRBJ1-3	CASTLTVFSGNTIYF	TGTGCCAGCACCTTAACAGTTTTCTCTGGAAACACCATATATTTT
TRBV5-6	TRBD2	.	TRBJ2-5	CASSLAGGPGEQYF	TGTGCCAGCAGCTTAGCGGGAGGGCCGGGGGAGCAGTACTTC
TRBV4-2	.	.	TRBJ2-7	CASSQVRAYEQYF	TGTGCCAGCAGCCAAGTGCGGGCCTACGAGCAGTACTTC
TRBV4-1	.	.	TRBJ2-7	CASSQGGAPSSYEQYF	TGCGCCAGCAGCCAGGGGGGTGCACCCAGCTCCTACGAGCAGTACTTC
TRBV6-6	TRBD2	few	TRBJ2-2	CASSRLAGGLTGELFF	TGTGCCAGCAGTAGACTAGCGGGGGGCCTCACCGGGGAGCTGTTTTTT
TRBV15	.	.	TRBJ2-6	CATSRESGTGANVLTF	TGTGCCACCAGCAGAGAATCGGGGACTGGGGCCAACGTCCTGACTTTC
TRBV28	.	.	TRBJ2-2	CASSLGSSLTGELFF	TGTGCCAGCAGTTTAGGGTCTAGTCTCACCGGGGAGCTGTTTTTT
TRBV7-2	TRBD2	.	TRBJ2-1	CASNRVAGGWDEQFF	TGTGCCAGCAATAGAGTAGCGGGGGGTTGGGATGAGCAGTTCTTC
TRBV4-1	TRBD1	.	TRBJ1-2	CASSQVWRVRDRSESGGGYTF	TGCGCCAGCAGCCAAGTATGGCGGGTCCGGGACAGGAGTGAATCAGGAGGTGGCTACACCTTC
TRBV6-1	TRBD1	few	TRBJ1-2	CASRRDRAGNYGYPF	TGTGCCAGCCGCCGGGACAGAGCTGGTAACTATGGCTACCCCTTC
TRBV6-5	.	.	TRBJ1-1	CASSYSVNTEAFF	TGTGCCAGCAGTTATAGTGTGAACACTGAAGCTTTCTTT
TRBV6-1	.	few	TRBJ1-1	CASRDRQVTEAFF	TGTGCCAGCAGGGACCGACAGGTGACTGAAGCTTTCTTT
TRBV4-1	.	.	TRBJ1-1	CASSQGRGENTEAFF	TGCGCCAGCAGCCAAGGGCGGGGAGAGAACACTGAAGCTTTCTTT
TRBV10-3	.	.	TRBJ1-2	CANQGLGGYTF	TGTGCCAATCAGGGTTTAGGTGGCTACACCTTC
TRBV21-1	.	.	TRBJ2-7	CASSKPLGRENEQYF	TGTGCCAGCAGCAAACCCCTCGGCAGGGAAAACGAGCAGTACTTC